These 25 T cell receptor beta chains came from one sample sequenced in a study of blood T cell repertoires in COVID-19. Profiled with immunoSEQ multiplex PCR; TCRdb holds only in-frame clones, not every one. Of about 53,000 clones in the sample, approximately 90% were seen once. Input material: peripheral blood. The receptors here all came from a man aged 80 or over with acute or convalescent COVID-19.

Only a few counts were recorded for this clone. J is TRBJ1-5 and V is TRBV29-1; D is perhaps TRBD1 (5 bases). This CDR3 comprises 13 residues. The V gene's germline CDR1 is SQVTM and CDR2 ANQGSEA. Trimming cost V 5 bases and J 7 bases, with 15 bases left between them. Here the CDR3 reads CSVSPGMLQPQHF. CDR3 sequence (DNA): TGCAGCGTTTCGCCAGGGATGCTACAGCCCCAGCATTTT.

The CDR3 spells CASSPGQGTHEQYF. The CDR3 bases are TGCGCCAGCAGCCCGGGACAGGGCACCCACGAGCAGTACTTC. The J gene is TRBJ2-7, the V gene TRBV4-3; TRBD1 agrees at 9 bases. From germline, CDR1 is LGHNA and CDR2 YSLEER. The CDR3 loop spans 14 amino acids. Trimming at V came to 4 bases and at J to 5 bases, leaving 6 bases not matched to a gene.

This rearrangement joins TRBV6-2 or TRBV6-3 to TRBJ2-5; 10 nucleotides match TRBD1. Trimming took 5 bases from V and 4 from J; bases not matched to a gene: 7. There are 15 residues in the CDR3. CDR1 and CDR2 from the germline V gene are MNHEY and SVGEGT. The CDR3 loop reads CASSRMTGGAETQYF. CDR3 nucleotides: TGTGCCAGCAGTCGCATGACAGGGGGCGCAGAGACCCAGTACTTC.

CDR3 amino acids: CASSLTGYGYTF. In DNA, the CDR3 is TGCGCCAGCAGCTTGACAGGGTATGGCTACACCTTC. V is TRBV5-1 and J is TRBJ1-2, with D possibly TRBD1 on 6 matching bases. Germline CDR1 SGHRS, CDR2 YFSETQ. V was pared by 1 base and J by 5 bases, with 6 bases between. The CDR3 has 12 amino acids.

This chain joins TRBV12-3 or TRBV12-4 and TRBJ2-5; D is possibly TRBD2 (5 bases). CDR3 length: 13 amino acids. V lost 6 bases, J lost 6 bases, and 14 bases lay in between. The CDR3 loop reads CASSPSSEQTQYF. CDR3 nucleotide sequence: TGTGCCAGCAGCCCTAGTAGCGAACAGACCCAGTACTTC.

CDR3 amino acids: CASRADRFYGYTF. The CDR3 DNA follows: TGTGCCAGCAGGGCCGACAGATTCTATGGCTACACCTTC. V gene TRBV6-5 combines with J gene TRBJ1-2; D is possibly TRBD1 (5 bases). The CDR3 sequence is 13 residues long. The V end was cut by 6 bases, the J end by 4 bases, with 12 bases between. CDR1 and CDR2 (germline): MNHEY, SVGAGI.

This chain links TRBV5-1 with TRBJ1-2; a weak D match, TRBD1 (5 bases). Germline CDR1 SGHRS, CDR2 YFSETQ. This CDR3 spans 14 amino acids. Trimming shortened V by 4 bases and J by 5 bases, and 15 bases separated the two germline ends. The CDR3 DNA reads as TGCGCCAGCAGCGTTGGTGGGGCTGGATATGGCTACACCTTC. It translates to CASSVGGAGYGYTF.

The rearrangement joins TRBV3-1 (or the pseudogene TRBV3-2) to TRBJ2-3, with TRBD1 identical over 9 bases. After removal of 6 bases from V and 2 bases from J, the junction contained 6 bases not matched to a gene. The CDR3 covers 15 residues. Germline CDR1 and CDR2: LGHDT and YNNKEL (reference sequence). CDR3 bases: TGTGCCAGCAGTTCCGGGACAGGGTTCACAGATACGCAGTATTTT. This sequence encodes CASSSGTGFTDTQYF.

This chain joins TRBV18 and TRBJ2-5; the match to TRBD2 covers 9 bases. Losses at the gene ends were 3 bases for V and 1 base for J; bases not matched to a gene: 9. The CDR3 loop spans 17 amino acids. The germline V gene encodes CDR1 KGHSH and CDR2 LQKENI. The CDR3 region has the DNA TGTGCCAGCTCACCCCTCGGTAGCGGGGGCCCCCAAGAGACCCAGTACTTC. Residues: CASSPLGSGGPQETQYF.

The chain links TRBV12-5 to TRBJ1-5, with D maybe TRBD1 (5 bases). CDR3 length: 18 amino acids. V lost 0 bases and J 3 bases, leaving 18 bases between the germline ends. Germline CDR1 and CDR2: LGHNT and FRNRAP. CDR3 DNA: TGTGCTAGTGGTTTGGTTTCCTCGACAGACCCACTCAATCAGCCCCAGCATTTT. It translates to CASGLVSSTDPLNQPQHF.

V and J are TRBV12-3 or TRBV12-4 and TRBJ2-1; perhaps TRBD2 as D (6 bases). Trimming removed 3 bases from V and 9 bases from J, with 12 bases in between. The CDR3 covers 13 residues. The CDR3 DNA sequence: TGTGCCAGCAGTTTGACTAGAGACGGTGAGCAGTTCTTC. The encoded protein is CASSLTRDGEQFF.

The chain uses TRBV12-3 or TRBV12-4 and TRBJ1-4; D is ambiguous. The length of the CDR3 is 13 residues. V shed 3 bases and J shed 11 bases, with 13 bases lying between them. The CDR3 nucleotides are TGTGCCAGCAGTTTCCTTGTACCGGGGAAACTGTTTTTT. Amino acid sequence: CASSFLVPGKLFF.

This clone was counted a single time. The chain has TRBV30 and TRBJ1-1; D remains unclear. V lost 3 bases and J 0 bases, leaving 11 bases between the germline ends. The CDR3 loop spans 14 amino acids. Germline CDR1 and CDR2: GTSNPN and SVGIG (reference sequence). CDR3 protein: CAWSSQEMNTEAFF. In nucleotides, the CDR3 is TGTGCCTGGAGCTCCCAGGAAATGAACACTGAAGCTTTCTTT. The whole variable domain, remainder taken from reference TRBV30 and TRBJ1-1, is SQTIHQWPATLVQPVGSPLSLECTVEGTSNPNLYWYRQAAGRGLQLLFYSVGIGQISSEVPQNLSASRPQDRQFILSSKKLLLSDSGFYLCAWSSQEMNTEAFFGQGTRLTVV.

This sequence joins TRBV19 and TRBJ1-2, with a weak D call TRBD1 (5 bases). V lost 5 bases and J 3 bases, leaving 13 bases between the germline ends. Looked up from germline, CDR1 is LNHDA and CDR2 is SQIVND (reference sequence). This CDR3 contains 14 residues. The CDR3 reads CASSSQGIDYGYTF. CDR3 DNA sequence: TGTGCCAGTAGTTCCCAGGGAATAGACTATGGCTACACCTTC.

The genes are TRBV19 and TRBJ2-3; 7 nucleotides agree with TRBD2. Trimming took 1 base from V and 7 from J; bases not matched to a gene: 5. Germline CDR1 reads LNHDA; CDR2 reads SQIVND (reference sequence). This CDR3 has 14 amino acids. CDR3 loop: CASSIARGDHTQYF. For the CDR3, the DNA is TGTGCCAGTAGTATAGCCCGGGGGGATCATACGCAGTATTTT.

The CDR3, as DNA: TGTGCCAGTACTCAACAGGGGGCCAGCTCCTACAATGAGCAGTTCTTC. It codes for CASTQQGASSYNEQFF. This chain uses TRBV19 with TRBJ2-1; 9 nucleotides agree with TRBD1. Germline lookup yields CDR1 LNHDA and CDR2 SQIVND (reference sequence). The CDR3 extends over 16 amino acids. The V gene end was trimmed by 7 bases and the J gene end by 0 bases; junction bases not matched to a gene: 7.

The gene calls are TRBV5-1 and TRBJ1-3; D is ambiguous. The CDR3 has 15 amino acids. In germline, CDR1 is SGHRS, CDR2 YFSETQ. V gave up 4 bases and J gave up 0 bases, with 11 bases separating them. The CDR3 loop is CASSPGLGSGNTIYF. CDR3 DNA sequence: TGCGCCAGCAGCCCCGGACTCGGCTCTGGAAACACCATATATTTT.

This chain uses TRBV5-1 with TRBJ2-1; a weak D match, TRBD1 (5 bases). V lost 3 bases and J 4 bases, leaving 11 bases between the germline ends. This CDR3 comprises 14 residues. Germline V gene sequence: CDR1 SGHRS, CDR2 YFSETQ. The DNA of the CDR3 is TGCGCCAGCAGCTCGACAGCCCAATACAATGAGCAGTTCTTC. It is translated as CASSSTAQYNEQFF. The full variable domain, with the rest looked up from reference TRBV5-1 and TRBJ2-1, is KAGVTQTPRYLIKTRGQQVTLSCSPISGHRSVSWYQQTPGQGLQFLFEYFSETQRNKGNFPGRFSGRQFSNSRSEMNVSTLELGDSALYLCASSSTAQYNEQFFGPGTRLTVL.

The chain carries TRBV15 and TRBJ1-5; D not resolved. Germline loops: CDR1 LNHNV, CDR2 YYDKDF (reference sequence). V was pared by 8 bases and J by 4 bases, with 9 bases between. This CDR3 has 12 residues. The CDR3 coding sequence is TGTGCCACCGCCCCGGGGAATCAGCCCCAGCATTTT. Protein product: CATAPGNQPQHF. Drawing the rest from reference TRBV15 and TRBJ1-5, the complete variable domain is DAMVIQNPRYQVTQFGKPVTLSCSQTLNHNVMYWYQQKSSQAPKLLFHYYDKDFNNEADTPDNFQSRRPNTSFCFLDIRSPGLGDTAMYLCATAPGNQPQHFGDGTRLSIL.

The CDR3 nucleotides read TGTGCCAGCAGCTTAGCGAACCGGGAATCCTACGAGCAGTACTTC. Translated: CASSLANRESYEQYF. The chain couples TRBV7-2 to TRBJ2-7, with D possibly being TRBD2 (5 bases). The germline V and J ends were trimmed by 0 bases and 1 base, with 10 bases remaining between them. Germline CDR1 SGHTA, CDR2 FQGNSA. The CDR3 contains 15 residues. Looking up the rest from reference TRBV7-2 and TRBJ2-7 gives the full variable domain: GAGVSQSPSNKVTEKGKDVELRCDPISGHTALYWYRQSLGQGLEFLIYFQGNSAPDKSGLPSDRFSAERTGGSVSTLTIQRTQQEDSAVYLCASSLANRESYEQYFGPGTRLTVT.

This clone was seen only a few times. J is TRBJ1-5 and V is TRBV19, with TRBD1 matching over 9 bases. V shed 4 bases and J 1 base; nucleotides not matched to a gene: 5. The CDR3 totals 16 residues. The germline V gene encodes CDR1 LNHDA and CDR2 SQIVND (reference sequence). CDR3 in amino acids: CASSTLGQGSNQPQHF. The DNA for the CDR3 is TGTGCCAGTAGTACCTTAGGACAGGGGAGCAATCAGCCCCAGCATTTT.

The rearrangement joins TRBV19 to TRBJ2-3; maybe TRBD1 (6 bases). The germline V gene has CDR1 LNHDA and CDR2 SQIVND (reference sequence). This CDR3 comprises 17 residues. V shed 5 bases and J shed 1 base, with 19 bases lying between them. This CDR3 is CASSPQQGPEGTDTQYF. The CDR3 DNA reads as TGTGCCAGTAGTCCGCAACAGGGACCAGAGGGCACAGATACGCAGTATTTT.

The chain has TRBV5-6 and TRBJ2-5; 7 bases are a match to TRBD1. CDR1 is SGHDT and CDR2 is YYEEEE in the germline V gene. V was clipped by 4 bases and J by 3 bases; unmatched bases: 6. The CDR3 is made up of 14 amino acids. Here the CDR3 reads CASSATGTEETQYF. The CDR3 DNA sequence: TGTGCCAGCAGCGCTACCGGGACAGAAGAGACCCAGTACTTC.

The chain is built from TRBV2 and TRBJ1-2; no clear D gene. Germline CDR1 reads SNHLY; CDR2 reads FYNNEI. The CDR3 contains 10 residues. V gave up 8 bases and J gave up 4 bases, with 5 bases separating them. In DNA form, the CDR3 reads TGTGCCAGCGGCTCCTATGGCTACACCTTC. It translates to CASGSYGYTF. Supplemented by reference TRBV2 and TRBJ1-2, the full variable domain reads EPEVTQTPSHQVTQMGQEVILRCVPISNHLYFYWYRQILGQKVEFLVSFYNNEISEKSEIFDDQFSVERPDGSNFTLKIRSTKLEDSAMYFCASGSYGYTFGSGTRLTVV.

This clone is a singleton in its sample. This chain links TRBV6-5 with TRBJ1-1; TRBD1 is a possible D gene (6 bases). V was cut by 5 bases and J by 1 base, with 14 bases left in between. There are 15 residues in the CDR3. From germline, CDR1 is MNHEY and CDR2 SVGAGI. CDR3 sequence (DNA): TGTGCCAGCAGTCACACACAGGGTGCGAACACTGAAGCTTTCTTT. It is translated as CASSHTQGANTEAFF.